These 16 T cell receptor beta chains were all obtained from the same sample, sequenced in a study of T cells in women clearing cervical HPV infection. Clones were sequenced by immunoSEQ multiplex PCR, and TCRdb holds only the in-frame ones, with some missing. This table lists tens of thousands of clones. Input material: blood buffy coat. The receptor source for this set is a woman aged 18 to 75 with a cervical HPV16 infection that either progressed to CIN3+ or cleared (not recorded which).

A remark on this clone: The CDR3 end is not reached by the read, which stops 3 residues before it; the germline J gene fills it in. The chain employs TRBV30 and TRBJ1-2, with a tentative D call TRBD1 (5 bases). Per the germline V gene, CDR1 is GTSNPN and CDR2 is SVGIG (reference sequence). This CDR3 is built from 13 residues. The covered CDR3 bases are TGTGCCTGGAATAGGGGCAGCTCCTACGAC. This encodes CAWNRGSSYD. Given in full, the CDR3 is CAWNRGSSYDYTF.

Notes on this clone: The read stops 3 residues short of the end of the CDR3; the missing end is completed from the germline J gene. J is TRBJ1-2 and V is TRBV5-1; a weak D match, TRBD1 (6 bases). Deletions cut 4 bases from V and 4 bases from J, with 14 bases between. The CDR3 totals 14 residues. Per germline, CDR1 SGHRS and CDR2 YFSETQ. The CDR3 protein is CASSLKGQRYGYTF. The covered CDR3 bases are TGCGCCAGCAGCCTTAAAGGACAGCGCTATGGC.

Concerning this clone itself: The read terminates 3 residues before the CDR3 end, so the remaining end is supplied by the germline J gene. The chain couples TRBV20-1 to TRBJ2-1, with TRBD1 matching over 9 bases. Germline trimming cut 0 bases from V and 9 bases from J; bases unmatched to any gene: 12. The CDR3 consists of 16 residues. CDR1 and CDR2 (germline): DFQATT, SNEGSKA (reference sequence). The CDR3 is CSAREAGTGTPGEQFF. CDR3 bases read: TGCAGTGCTAGAGAGGCCGGGACAGGGACCCCCGGTGAG.

About this clone: The CDR3 end is not reached by the read, which stops 3 residues before it; the germline J gene fills it in. The rearrangement joins TRBV7-2 to TRBJ2-1; the match to TRBD2 covers 8 bases. CDR3 length equals 15 residues. V was pared by 5 bases and J by 7 bases, with 10 bases of the junction left unmatched. Germline CDR1 SGHTA, CDR2 FQGNSA. CDR3 amino acids: CASSQVGTRENEQFF. The covered CDR3 bases are TGTGCCAGCAGCCAAGTCGGGACTAGGGAAAATGAG.

Details on this clone: The read terminates 3 residues before the CDR3 end, so the remaining end is supplied by the germline J gene. In the same sample, other DNA sequences code for this CDR3. The chain combines TRBV2 with TRBJ1-1; 8 nucleotides agree with TRBD1. The CDR3 sequence is 13 residues long. In germline, CDR1 is SNHLY, CDR2 FYNNEI. Unmatched junction bases numbered 4, after V lost 6 bases and J lost 4 bases. The CDR3 protein is CASSRTGSTEAFF. The part of the CDR3 DNA that was read is TGTGCCAGCAGCAGGACAGGGTCCACTGAA.

CDR3 DNA, as far as it was read: TGCGCCAGCAGCTACGACAAAAACTATGGC. Translation gives CASSYDKNYG. From start to end, the CDR3 is CASSYDKNYGYTF. The chain links TRBV5-1 to TRBJ1-2; no reliable D call. The read terminates 3 residues ahead of where the CDR3 ends, so the germline J gene completes it. This CDR3 comprises 13 residues. Germline CDR1 reads SGHRS; CDR2 reads YFSETQ. The V end was cut by 3 bases, the J end by 2 bases, with 8 bases between.

The CDR3 is CASSSGTGYEKLFF. Incomplete CDR3 DNA: TGTGCCAGCAGCTCCGGGACAGGGTACGAAAAG. The V call is TRBV6-2 or TRBV6-3, the J call TRBJ2-2; 9 nucleotides align to TRBD1. With the read ending 3 residues before the CDR3 end, the germline J gene is used to fill in that end. CDR1 is MNHEY and CDR2 is SVGEGT in the germline V gene. This CDR3 contains 14 residues.

Notes on this clone: The DNA ends 3 residues before the CDR3 does, and the rest of the CDR3 is filled in from the germline J gene. The V and J genes are TRBV2 and TRBJ2-1; 15 bases map to TRBD2. Trimming took 9 bases from V and 6 from J; bases not matched to a gene: 6. The CDR3 contains 15 residues. The germline gives CDR1 SNHLY, CDR2 FYNNEI. CDR3 residues: CARGRTSGRGNEQFF. CDR3 bases read: TGTGCCAGAGGGAGGACTAGCGGGAGGGGCAATGAG.

Concerning this clone itself: Coverage ceases 3 residues before the CDR3 finishes, and the germline J gene fills in the end. The chain combines TRBV7-9 with TRBJ2-3; maybe TRBD1 (7 bases). The germline gives CDR1 SEHNR, CDR2 FQNEAQ (reference sequence). This CDR3 has 14 residues. The CDR3 protein is CASSLGRGDQPQYF. CDR3 bases read: TGTGCCAGCAGCTTGGGCAGGGGGGATCAGCCG.

The sequenced part of the CDR3 DNA is TGTGCCAGCAGTGAGGGCAGGGAGTGGAATCAGCCC. As protein: CASSEGREWNQP. The CDR3 in its entirety is CASSEGREWNQPQHF. The chain recombines TRBV6-1 with TRBJ1-5; the D gene is possibly TRBD1 (5 bases). The read falls 3 residues short of the CDR3 end, and the missing part is taken from the germline J gene. Germline CDR1 and CDR2: MNHNS and SASEGT. This CDR3 is built from 15 residues. V was trimmed by 3 bases and J by 4 bases, leaving 13 bases between them.

In the case of this clone: From the germline J gene comes the end of the CDR3, since the read stops 3 residues before it. V gene TRBV5-1 combines with J gene TRBJ2-1; a weak D match, TRBD2 (6 bases). V was cut by 7 bases and J by 9 bases, with 11 bases left in between. The V gene's germline CDR1 is SGHRS and CDR2 YFSETQ. The CDR3 has 11 amino acids. The sequenced part of the CDR3 DNA is TGCGCCAGCCGCCAGGAGGGTGAG. Its translation is CASRQEGE. In full, the CDR3 is CASRQEGEQFF.

Worth noting for this clone: The CDR3 end falls 3 residues outside the read, so it is completed with the germline J gene. V and J are TRBV28 and TRBJ2-4, with TRBD1 as a possible D gene (6 bases). This CDR3 spans 16 amino acids. Germline V gives CDR1 MDHEN, CDR2 SYDVKM. Trimming took 5 bases from V and 7 from J, leaving 21 bases between them. The CDR3 protein is CASSGDNQDPGNIQYF. CDR3 DNA (partial): TGTGCCAGCAGTGGGGACAATCAGGACCCAGGGAACATT. The full variable domain, rest sourced from reference TRBV28 and TRBJ2-4, is DVKVTQSSRYLVKRTGEKVFLECVQDMDHENMFWYRQDPGLGLRLIYFSYDVKMKEKGDIPEGYSVSREKKERFSLILESASTNQTSMYLCASSGDNQDPGNIQYFGAGTRLSVL.

The CDR3 here is CASSGISFGRGGYTF. The DNA read from the CDR3 is TGTGCCAGCAGTGGAATCTCCTTCGGCAGGGGAGGC. This chain connects TRBV6-1 to TRBJ1-2, with D tentatively TRBD1 (6 bases). The read stops 3 residues short of the end of the CDR3; the missing end is completed from the germline J gene. The CDR3 spans 15 residues. The V gene's germline CDR1 is MNHNS and CDR2 SASEGT.

The CDR3 protein is CASTYSGSGANVLTF. The sequenced CDR3 bases are TGTGCCAGCACTTATAGCGGGTCTGGGGCCAACGTC. V and J are TRBV2 and TRBJ2-6, with TRBD2 identical over 7 bases. The sequence runs out 3 residues before the end of the CDR3; the remainder is reconstructed from the germline J gene. CDR1 and CDR2 from the germline V gene are SNHLY and FYNNEI. The trim removed 7 bases at V and 1 base at J, leaving 4 bases unmatched. CDR3 length: 15 amino acids.

CDR3 sequence reads: CASSHPRQGRETQYF. The CDR3 bases that were read are TGTGCCAGCAGCCACCCTCGACAGGGGAGGGAGACC. The chain couples TRBV9 to TRBJ2-5; 8 nucleotides line up with TRBD1. The read terminates 3 residues before the CDR3 end, so the remaining end is supplied by the germline J gene. The V gene's germline CDR1 is SGDLS and CDR2 YYNGEE. The V segment lost 4 bases and the J segment 5 bases; nucleotides outside the gene matches: 10. The CDR3 has 15 residues.

Worth noting for this clone: The read terminates 3 residues ahead of where the CDR3 ends, so the germline J gene completes it. V and J are TRBV12-3 or TRBV12-4 and TRBJ2-2, with 12 bases identical to TRBD2. This CDR3 has 15 amino acids. Losses at the gene ends were 7 bases for V and 5 bases for J; bases not matched to a gene: 5. CDR3 in amino acids: CASKPSGGETGELFF. CDR3 bases read: TGTGCCAGCAAGCCTAGCGGGGGGGAAACCGGGGAG.